This TCR beta chain originates from a study of human T cells and chemical hapten exposure. Time point meaning: pre-sensitization, week 0. Treatment in this sample: therapeutic diphenylcyclopropenone sensitization with weekly scalp DPC. This clonotype was counted ten times or more. The ends were cut back, 5 bases at V and 2 bases at J, with 21 bases in the middle. The CDR3 extends over 17 amino acids. Looked up from germline, CDR1 is SGHAT and CDR2 is FQNNGV. In TCRdb, the RACE reads were re-called with MiXCR into one record per CDR3 protein. The repertoire holds tens of thousands of distinct CDR3 sequences, with 8% to 10% as singletons.

V usage is TRBV11-2 and J usage is TRBJ2-5; D possibly matches TRBD1 or TRBD2 (6 bases each). This clonotype was obtained from a woman aged 40 to 55 with alopecia areata. Some clones in this sample may be carry-over from other donors' samples. Here the sequenced sample was whole blood, taken in connection with sensitization to the hapten diphenylcyclopropenone (DPC). Written as DNA, the CDR3 is TGTGCCAGCAGCCCCAGACGGGGGCTTTCTCCTCAAGAGACCCAGTACTTC. This encodes CASSPRRGLSPQETQYF.